This passage covers 32 T cell receptor beta chains from one sample sequenced in a study of T cells after yellow fever vaccination. TCRdb reanalysed the 5' RACE reads using MiXCR and keeps one entry per CDR3 protein. Of a few hundred thousand distinct CDR3 sequences in the sample, roughly 3.5% are singletons; the top ten hold 20% to 30%. Material: PBMCs, obtained on the day of the yellow fever booster vaccination. These receptors all come from a man between 18 and 29 years old who received the YFV17D yellow fever vaccine.

In its sample, this clonotype was seen a few times. CDR3 residues: CSVLIGYGYTF. Here the CDR3 DNA reads TGCAGTGTCTTGATCGGCTATGGCTACACCTTC. The chain employs TRBV20-1 and TRBJ1-2; D is ambiguous. Trimming cost V 7 bases and J 4 bases, with 10 bases left between them. The CDR3 runs to 11 residues. Germline-derived CDR1 and CDR2 are DFQATT and SNEGSKA (reference sequence).

This clonotype was recorded at least ten times. The CDR3 loop is CASSLRTSGGTDTQYF. DNA of the CDR3: TGTGCCAGCAGCTTGAGGACTAGCGGGGGCACAGATACGCAGTATTTT. This chain joins TRBV7-2 and TRBJ2-3; 12 bases fit TRBD2. V dropped 3 bases and J dropped 1; count of bases not matched to a gene: 2. CDR3 length: 16 amino acids. CDR1 is SGHTA and CDR2 is FQGNSA in the germline V gene. Using reference TRBV7-2 and TRBJ2-3 for the parts outside the CDR3, the full variable domain is GAGVSQSPSNKVTEKGKDVELRCDPISGHTALYWYRQSLGQGLEFLIYFQGNSAPDKSGLPSDRFSAERTGGSVSTLTIQRTQQEDSAVYLCASSLRTSGGTDTQYFGPGTRLTVL.

V gene TRBV4-2 combines with J gene TRBJ2-1; 12 bases fit TRBD1. Germline V gene data show CDR1 as LGHNA and CDR2 as YNFKEQ. V lost 8 bases to trimming and J lost 2 bases; unmatched junction nucleotides: 7. The CDR3 is 16 residues long. The CDR3: CASESGTGGPYNEQFF. The CDR3 coding sequence is TGTGCCAGCGAATCCGGGACAGGGGGCCCCTACAATGAGCAGTTCTTC.

This clonotype was seen more than once but under ten times. This sequence joins TRBV5-4 and TRBJ2-1; D gene uncertain. Trimming cost V 0 bases and J 12 bases, with 13 bases left between them. Germline loops: CDR1 SGHNT, CDR2 YYREEE (reference sequence). The CDR3 loop spans 13 amino acids. CDR3 loop: CASSLAAVSWQFF. The CDR3 DNA reads TGTGCCAGCAGCTTGGCGGCAGTTTCTTGGCAGTTCTTC.

In its sample, this clonotype was seen a few times. The chain couples TRBV6-5 to TRBJ1-2, with D perhaps matching TRBD1 (5 bases). The V end was cut by 6 bases, the J end by 4 bases, with 12 bases between. Germline-derived CDR1 and CDR2 are MNHEY and SVGAGI. CDR3 length: 13 amino acids. The CDR3 bases are TGTGCCAGCAGGATAGGGACGGGCTATGGCTACACCTTC. Its translation is CASRIGTGYGYTF.

This clonotype was recorded many times. The chain carries TRBV7-2 and TRBJ1-2; 8 nucleotides agree with TRBD1. Per the germline V gene, CDR1 is SGHTA and CDR2 is FQGNSA. CDR3 size: 15 residues. The ends lost 4 bases at V and 5 bases at J; junction bases unmatched: 9. As DNA, the CDR3 is TGTGCCAGCAGCTCGCCGGACAGGGCCGAATATGGCTACACCTTC. Translated, it gives CASSSPDRAEYGYTF. The full variable domain, rest sourced from reference TRBV7-2 and TRBJ1-2, is GAGVSQSPSNKVTEKGKDVELRCDPISGHTALYWYRQSLGQGLEFLIYFQGNSAPDKSGLPSDRFSAERTGGSVSTLTIQRTQQEDSAVYLCASSSPDRAEYGYTFGSGTRLTVV.

This clonotype was counted only a few times. This rearrangement joins TRBV6-6 to TRBJ2-5; TRBD2 agrees at 9 bases. The CDR3 covers 16 residues. The V segment lost 6 bases and the J segment 3 bases; nucleotides outside the gene matches: 11. The germline gives CDR1 MNHNY, CDR2 SVGAGI (reference sequence). The CDR3, as DNA: TGTGCCAGCAGCCTAATTCCGGGACTAGCAGAAGAGACCCAGTACTTC. Its protein is CASSLIPGLAEETQYF.

This clonotype was picked up many times. The J gene is TRBJ2-1, the V gene TRBV28; D may be TRBD2 (7 bases). The V gene lost 4 bases and the J gene lost 3 bases, with 13 bases spanning the gap. The germline V gene has CDR1 MDHEN and CDR2 SYDVKM. The CDR3 contains 15 residues. CDR3 amino acids: CASSYVGGLYNEQFF. The CDR3 bases are TGTGCCAGCAGTTATGTCGGGGGGCTCTACAATGAGCAGTTCTTC.

This clonotype was observed many times. The chain uses TRBV7-9 and TRBJ1-5, with 9 bases fitting TRBD1. V lost 5 bases and J lost 6; bases outside the gene matches: 2. Germline CDR1 reads SEHNR; CDR2 reads FQNEAQ (reference sequence). This CDR3 spans 13 amino acids. The CDR3 here is CASSGTGTQPQHF. As DNA, the CDR3 is TGTGCCAGCAGCGGGACAGGGACTCAGCCCCAGCATTTT.

This clonotype was recorded many times. The chain employs TRBV7-2 and TRBJ1-5, with D perhaps TRBD1 (6 bases). Germline CDR1 and CDR2: SGHTA and FQGNSA. CDR3 length: 16 residues. V was clipped by 5 bases and J by 5 bases, with 19 bases between them. This CDR3 reads CASSLNGPGDHQPQHF. CDR3 in DNA: TGTGCCAGCAGCCTAAATGGGCCAGGGGATCATCAGCCCCAGCATTTT.

This clonotype was observed many times. V usage is TRBV20-1 and J usage is TRBJ2-7; a weak D match, TRBD2 (6 bases). This CDR3 spans 15 amino acids. Germline V lookup: CDR1 DFQATT, CDR2 SNEGSKA (reference sequence). V was trimmed by 6 bases and J by 2 bases, leaving 20 bases between them. CDR3 amino acids: CSAPIRGSGPYEQYF. Written as DNA, the CDR3 is TGCAGTGCCCCTATCCGGGGGTCAGGCCCCTACGAGCAGTACTTC.

This clonotype was recorded at least ten times. The chain joins TRBV11-2 to TRBJ2-1; no clear D gene. This CDR3 region has 16 residues. Germline-derived CDR1 and CDR2 are SGHAT and FQNNGV. Between the trimmed V and J ends, which lost 1 base and 3 bases, there was a span of 13 bases. CDR3 loop: CASSLGKFSGYNEQFF. The CDR3 DNA is TGTGCCAGCAGCTTAGGGAAGTTTTCTGGCTACAATGAGCAGTTCTTC.

This clonotype appeared many times. This chain connects TRBV20-1 to TRBJ2-7; TRBD1 agrees at 7 bases. Germline V CDR1 and CDR2: DFQATT, SNEGSKA (reference sequence). V lost 4 bases to trimming and J lost 0 bases; unmatched junction nucleotides: 3. The CDR3 is 13 residues long. The CDR3 DNA reads TGCAGTGCTACCGGGACAGTCTCCTACGAGCAGTACTTC. It encodes CSATGTVSYEQYF.

This clonotype came up many times. V and J are TRBV5-1 and TRBJ1-1, with 9 bases lining up with TRBD1. Per the germline V gene, CDR1 is SGHRS and CDR2 is YFSETQ. Losses at the gene ends were 2 bases for V and 4 bases for J; bases not matched to a gene: 3. The CDR3 has 14 residues. CDR3 in DNA: TGCGCCAGCAGCTTACAGGGGGCCAGCACTGAAGCTTTCTTT. This encodes CASSLQGASTEAFF. The full variable domain, completed using reference TRBV5-1 and TRBJ1-1, is KAGVTQTPRYLIKTRGQQVTLSCSPISGHRSVSWYQQTPGQGLQFLFEYFSETQRNKGNFPGRFSGRQFSNSRSEMNVSTLELGDSALYLCASSLQGASTEAFFGQGTRLTVV.

The chain combines TRBV19 with TRBJ2-1; 9 nucleotides line up with TRBD1. The CDR3 sequence is 15 residues long. Germline CDR1 is LNHDA and CDR2 is SQIVND (reference sequence). V lost 5 bases, J lost 7 bases, and 9 bases stayed unmatched. CDR3: CASSYVGTGSNEQFF. As DNA, the CDR3 is TGTGCCAGTAGTTATGTCGGGACAGGGTCTAATGAGCAGTTCTTC.

This clonotype was counted a few times. The V call is TRBV6-6, the J call TRBJ2-1; D perhaps matches TRBD2 (7 bases). Trimming stripped 5 bases from V and 8 bases from J, with 28 bases between. CDR3 size: 18 residues. CDR1 and CDR2 from the germline V gene are MNHNY and SVGAGI (reference sequence). The CDR3 loop is CASSPPGAGDPVVDEQFF. CDR3 in DNA: TGTGCCAGCAGTCCCCCGGGGGCGGGAGATCCGGTAGTCGATGAGCAGTTCTTC.

A few counts support this clonotype. The chain recombines TRBV7-2 with TRBJ1-1; D possibly corresponds to TRBD1 (5 bases). Trimming removed 3 bases at V and 7 bases at J, with 9 bases between. Germline V gene sequence: CDR1 SGHTA, CDR2 FQGNSA. The CDR3 sequence is 12 residues long. The CDR3: CASSLSGNEAFF. CDR3 bases: TGTGCCAGCAGCTTGTCAGGGAATGAAGCTTTCTTT.

This chain connects TRBV4-3 to TRBJ1-1; D call uncertain. This CDR3 comprises 15 residues. Per germline, CDR1 LGHNA and CDR2 YSLEER. V dropped 0 bases and J dropped 2 bases, with 10 bases sitting between them. The CDR3 coding sequence is TGCGCCAGCAGCCAAGACCGATTTAAAAACACTGAAGCTTTCTTT. Encoded protein: CASSQDRFKNTEAFF.

There are a few counts of this clonotype. This chain connects TRBV28 to TRBJ1-6, with a tentative D call TRBD1 (6 bases). The germline V and J ends were trimmed by 4 bases and 7 bases, with 11 bases remaining between them. Germline CDR1 reads MDHEN; CDR2 reads SYDVKM. The CDR3 has 14 amino acids. As DNA, the CDR3 is TGTGCCAGCAGTTCAGCTACAGGGAATTCACCCCTCCACTTT. Protein product: CASSSATGNSPLHF.

Ten or more counts support this clonotype. The CDR3: CASSEMTIATGTDTQYF. In DNA form, the CDR3 reads TGCGCCAGCAGCGAAATGACAATTGCTACAGGGACAGATACGCAGTATTTT. The chain uses TRBV5-1 and TRBJ2-3; D may be TRBD1 (6 bases). V lost 4 bases and J 3 bases, leaving 21 bases between the germline ends. The CDR3 contains 17 residues. Germline CDR1 SGHRS, CDR2 YFSETQ.

This clonotype was seen only a few times. This chain links TRBV7-9 with TRBJ1-1, with 7 bases lining up with TRBD1. After removal of 6 bases from V and 5 bases from J, the junction contained 9 bases not matched to a gene. The CDR3 loop spans 14 amino acids. Germline V lookup: CDR1 SEHNR, CDR2 FQNEAQ (reference sequence). The DNA for the CDR3 is TGTGCCAGCAGTCCTACAGGGGTAAAAACTGAAGCTTTCTTT. This encodes CASSPTGVKTEAFF.

This clonotype has just a few counts. The rearrangement joins TRBV12-3 or TRBV12-4 to TRBJ2-2; tentatively, D is TRBD1 or TRBD2 (5 bases each). With 3 bases removed from V and 0 bases from J, the gap between germline ends came to 20 bases. CDR3 length: 19 residues. CDR3: CASSFLLVLGVANTGELFF. CDR3 in DNA: TGTGCCAGCAGTTTCTTGCTGGTGTTGGGGGTTGCGAACACCGGGGAGCTGTTTTTT.

This clonotype was observed at least ten times. The chain links TRBV20-1 to TRBJ2-1; 13 bases agree with TRBD2. The CDR3 has 15 amino acids. Germline V lookup: CDR1 DFQATT, CDR2 SNEGSKA (reference sequence). V was clipped by 0 bases and J by 5 bases; unmatched bases: 1. This chain's CDR3 is CSARDGLAGDNEQFF. CDR3 DNA: TGCAGTGCTAGAGATGGACTAGCGGGGGACAATGAGCAGTTCTTC.

This clonotype has at least ten counts. The chain has TRBV5-1 and TRBJ2-1; TRBD1 is a possible D gene (6 bases). Germline V CDR1 and CDR2: SGHRS, YFSETQ. The CDR3 extends over 16 amino acids. Trimming left V 0 bases short and J 2 bases short, with 12 bases between. Written as DNA, the CDR3 is TGCGCCAGCAGCTTGGTGGCAGGGGTGGCCTACAATGAGCAGTTCTTC. Protein sequence: CASSLVAGVAYNEQFF.

V is TRBV1 and J is TRBJ2-3. TRBV1 is deemed a pseudogene. The length of the CDR3 is 14 residues. CDR3 residues: CTSSQDPAADTQYF. For the CDR3, the DNA is TGCACCAGCAGCCAAGATCCCGCGGCAGATACGCAGTATTTT.

This chain uses TRBV7-9 with TRBJ2-7; 7 bases align to TRBD2. V shed 5 bases, J shed 1 base, and the junction held 14 bases outside the gene matches. CDR3 length equals 17 residues. Germline V gene data show CDR1 as SEHNR and CDR2 as FQNEAQ (reference sequence). CDR3: CASSPPLVGLGSYEQYF. CDR3 nucleotide sequence: TGTGCCAGCAGCCCCCCCCTCGTCGGACTAGGGTCCTACGAGCAGTACTTC.

As regards this clonotype: One end of the junction varies from germline; a read error may be responsible. The rearrangement joins TRBV19 to TRBJ2-1; 9 positions agree with TRBD1. The CDR3 is 16 residues long. Per the germline V gene, CDR1 is LNHDA and CDR2 is SQIVND (reference sequence). The CDR3 loop reads CASSIAGQGLSNAQFF. The CDR3 DNA is TGTGCCAGTAGTATAGCGGGACAGGGCCTCTCCAATGCGCAGTTCTTC.

This chain connects TRBV12-3 or TRBV12-4 to TRBJ2-3; 8 bases are a match to TRBD2. With 11 bases clipped from V and 7 bases from J, the junction kept 14 bases outside the gene matches. The CDR3 runs to 14 residues. In DNA, the CDR3 is TGTGCCCTCGGAGGAGCGGGGGCGGGATATACGCAGTATTTT. Residues: CALGGAGAGYTQYF.

This clonotype was counted at least ten times. The chain is built from TRBV5-1 and TRBJ2-4; D may be TRBD1 (5 bases). Trimming removed 4 bases at V and 1 base at J, with 15 bases between. The CDR3 is 16 residues long. Germline V gene lookup returns CDR1 SGHRS and CDR2 YFSETQ. The CDR3 loop reads CASSPAGILAKNIQYF. For the CDR3, the DNA is TGCGCCAGCAGCCCTGCAGGGATTCTTGCCAAAAACATTCAGTACTTC.

This clonotype was recorded at least ten times. The V and J genes are TRBV20-1 and TRBJ2-2, with 8 bases that match TRBD2. The V and J ends lost 1 base and 4 bases, in that order; junction bases with no gene match: 2. CDR1 DFQATT and CDR2 SNEGSKA come from the germline V gene (reference sequence). The CDR3 consists of 14 residues. The CDR3 reads CSARAGGSTGELFF. In DNA form, the CDR3 reads TGCAGTGCTAGAGCGGGAGGGAGCACCGGGGAGCTGTTTTTT.

There are many counts of this clonotype. V and J are TRBV11-2 and TRBJ2-3; either TRBD1 or TRBD2 may supply D (5 bases each). CDR1 is SGHAT and CDR2 is FQNNGV in the germline V gene. Trimming removed 5 bases from V and 6 bases from J, with 24 bases in between. CDR3 length equals 17 residues. CDR3 sequence reads: CASSQAPPPTGGDTQYF. The CDR3 region has the DNA TGTGCCAGCAGCCAAGCACCCCCTCCTACTGGGGGTGATACGCAGTATTTT.

This clonotype was seen a few times. V usage is TRBV28 and J usage is TRBJ1-1; a weak D match, TRBD1 (6 bases). Germline-derived CDR1 and CDR2 are MDHEN and SYDVKM. Deletions cut 6 bases from V and 1 base from J, with 21 bases between. The CDR3 runs to 17 residues. The chain's CDR3 is CASSKWGDQTGNTEAFF. The CDR3 bases are TGTGCCAGCAGCAAATGGGGAGATCAGACAGGGAACACTGAAGCTTTCTTT.